This T cell receptor (beta chain) was identified in a study of blood T cell repertoires in COVID-19. In germline, CDR1 is ENHRY, CDR2 SYGVKD. V was cut by 4 bases and J by 10 bases, with 11 bases left in between. The CDR3 runs 13 residues. Repertoires were generated with immunoSEQ multiplex PCR, while TCRdb's copy carries only in-frame clones and drops some. The data show about 160,000 clones, 84% seen once. The age range of participants was about 18 to 95 years, with residence in under 30 US areas. The clonotype originates from a woman between 45 and 65 years old who had recovered from COVID-19. This chain links TRBV10-3 with TRBJ1-6; D is uncertain. The sample taken for sequencing was PBMCs or T cells enriched from blood (not recorded which). CDR3 in amino acids: CAISGGRGSPLHF. CDR3 DNA sequence: TGTGCCATCAGTGGAGGGAGAGGGTCACCCCTCCACTTT.